One and the same sample provided the 19 T cell receptor beta chains below, sequenced in a study of blood T cell repertoires in COVID-19. Produced via immunoSEQ multiplex PCR; TCRdb's table is partial and in-frame only. The sample gives about 230,000 clones, over 70% of which show up once; 7.5% to 9% is in the top ten. Input material: peripheral blood. The receptor source for this set is a woman aged 80 or older with acute or convalescent COVID-19.

V usage is TRBV5-1 and J usage is TRBJ2-6; 7 nucleotides line up with TRBD1. The V gene's germline CDR1 is SGHRS and CDR2 YFSETQ. CDR3 length: 15 amino acids. J was trimmed by 0 bases and V by 3 bases; bases with no gene match: 0. The CDR3 loop is CASSWDSSGANVLTF. The DNA of the CDR3 is TGCGCCAGCAGCTGGGACAGCTCTGGGGCCAACGTCCTGACTTTC.

V usage is TRBV2 and J usage is TRBJ2-5; TRBD2 agrees at 10 bases. The V segment lost 7 bases and the J segment 7 bases; nucleotides outside the gene matches: 9. CDR3 length equals 14 residues. Germline V gene sequence: CDR1 SNHLY, CDR2 FYNNEI. Written as DNA, the CDR3 is TGTGCCAGCACAGCGGGGGGGCCTTTAGGGACCCAGTACTTC. Its translation is CASTAGGPLGTQYF.

The CDR3 DNA follows: TGTGCCAGCAGCCCGACAGGGTTGGGAGAGACCCAGTACTTC. Protein: CASSPTGLGETQYF. The rearrangement joins TRBV14 to TRBJ2-5; TRBD1 matches 7 bases. This CDR3 contains 14 residues. V trimming: 4 bases; J trimming: 4 bases; junction bases outside the gene matches: 6. Germline CDR1 reads SGHDN; CDR2 reads FVKESK.

The rearrangement uses TRBV6-2 or TRBV6-3 and TRBJ1-1; unclear D gene. Germline V gene sequence: CDR1 MNHEY, CDR2 SVGEGT. Trimming left V 0 bases short and J 0 bases short, with 11 bases between. The CDR3 contains 16 residues. The CDR3 DNA reads as TGTGCCAGCAGTTACTCGGGAGGGAGGGTGAACACTGAAGCTTTCTTT. As protein: CASSYSGGRVNTEAFF.

The rearrangement uses TRBV7-2 and TRBJ1-1; D might be TRBD1 (5 bases). The ends were cut back, 1 base at V and 0 bases at J, with 9 bases in the middle. The CDR3 has 15 amino acids. The germline gives CDR1 SGHTA, CDR2 FQGNSA. The CDR3 loop reads CASSLGGGLNTEAFF. For the CDR3, the DNA is TGTGCCAGCAGCTTAGGGGGCGGATTGAACACTGAAGCTTTCTTT.

This clone was counted a single time. V gene TRBV25-1 combines with J gene TRBJ2-3; TRBD2 aligns across 11 bases. The V gene end was trimmed by 1 base and the J gene end by 5 bases; junction bases not matched to a gene: 5. The germline gives CDR1 MGHDK, CDR2 SYGVNS. The CDR3 runs 16 residues. CDR3 nucleotides: TGTGCCAGCAGTGAATTACTAGCGGGAGATTTAGATACGCAGTATTTT. It translates to CASSELLAGDLDTQYF.

The rearrangement joins TRBV28 to TRBJ2-3; D remains ambiguous. The length of the CDR3 is 13 residues. CDR1 is MDHEN and CDR2 is SYDVKM in the germline V gene. With 2 bases removed from V and 3 bases from J, the gap between germline ends came to 6 bases. The CDR3, as DNA: TGTGCCAGCAGTTTAGGGCAGACAGATACGCAGTATTTT. Its translation is CASSLGQTDTQYF.

The gene calls are TRBV9 and TRBJ2-1; 11 nucleotides match TRBD2. This CDR3 spans 17 amino acids. V dropped 2 bases and J dropped 0; count of bases not matched to a gene: 4. Germline assignment: CDR1 SGDLS and CDR2 YYNGEE. The CDR3 region has the DNA TGTGCCAGCAGCGTGGGCCTAGCGGGAGGCTCCTACAATGAGCAGTTCTTC. As protein: CASSVGLAGGSYNEQFF.

V is TRBV5-1 and J is TRBJ2-3; weak D call: TRBD1 (6 bases). Between the trimmed V and J ends, which lost 4 bases and 0 bases, there was a span of 15 bases. Germline-derived CDR1 and CDR2 are SGHRS and YFSETQ. The CDR3 is made up of 16 amino acids. CDR3 in amino acids: CASSDGTSASTDTQYF. CDR3 coding DNA: TGCGCCAGCAGCGACGGGACATCCGCTAGCACAGATACGCAGTATTTT.

This chain links TRBV12-3 or TRBV12-4 with TRBJ1-3; 8 bases align to TRBD1. CDR3 length: 13 amino acids. The junction had 4 bases not matched to a gene; V was cut back by 8 bases and J by 4 bases. The CDR3 DNA reads TGTGCCAGCCAGGGGGCTCGCGGAAACACCATATATTTT. It codes for CASQGARGNTIYF.

The chain employs TRBV9 and TRBJ2-5, with D possibly matching TRBD2 (5 bases). V was cut by 2 bases and J by 1 base, with 12 bases left in between. CDR1 is SGDLS, CDR2 YYNGEE, per germline. CDR3 length: 15 amino acids. The chain's CDR3 is CASSVGPEGQETQYF. In DNA form, the CDR3 reads TGTGCCAGCAGCGTTGGGCCTGAGGGCCAAGAGACCCAGTACTTC.

On this clone: No DNA is shown, since the ends of the CDR3 on it are uncertain; the CDR3 is the one TCRdb lists. The V call is TRBV28, the J call TRBJ1-1. CDR1 MDHEN and CDR2 SYDVKM come from the germline V gene. The CDR3 extends over 14 residues, inclusive of both ends. CDR3 region: CASSSSGGGTEAFF.

The J gene is TRBJ1-2, the V gene TRBV29-1; tentatively, D is TRBD1 (6 bases). This CDR3 contains 12 residues. In germline, CDR1 is SQVTM, CDR2 ANQGSEA. Trimming cost V 7 bases and J 3 bases, with 12 bases left between them. Here the CDR3 reads CSGEQGDYGYTF. Written as DNA, the CDR3 is TGCAGCGGGGAACAGGGTGACTATGGCTACACCTTC.

V and J are TRBV3-1 (or the pseudogene TRBV3-2) and TRBJ1-2; 8 bases are a match to TRBD1. Germline values: CDR1 LGHDT, CDR2 YNNKEL (reference sequence). V shed 7 bases and J 0 bases; nucleotides not matched to a gene: 7. The CDR3 extends over 15 amino acids. CDR3 residues: CASTFGQGPNYGYTF. CDR3 DNA: TGTGCCAGCACCTTCGGACAGGGACCTAACTATGGCTACACCTTC.

The chain is built from TRBV21-1 and TRBJ2-7; the table's D call, TRBD1, was not checked against the DNA. TRBV21-1 is a known pseudogene. This CDR3 comprises 15 residues. CDR3 nucleotide sequence: TGTGCCAGCAGCACAATCCGGGACAGGACCTACGAGCAGTACTTC. Amino acids: CASSTIRDRTYEQYF.

The chain employs TRBV11-1 and TRBJ1-1, with 10 bases identical to TRBD1. Per germline, CDR1 SGHAT and CDR2 FQDESV (reference sequence). Germline trimming cut 5 bases from V and 5 bases from J; bases unmatched to any gene: 8. The CDR3 sequence is 15 residues long. CDR3 DNA sequence: TGTGCCAGCAGCCGAGGACAGGGGGAGCGGACTGAAGCTTTCTTT. Translation: CASSRGQGERTEAFF.

The CDR3 region is CASSQDPSGSREQYF. CDR3 in DNA: TGCGCCAGCAGCCAAGATCCGAGCGGGAGTAGAGAGCAGTACTTC. The chain is built from TRBV4-1 and TRBJ2-7; 8 bases map to TRBD2. V shed 0 bases, J shed 7 bases, and the junction held 8 bases outside the gene matches. Looked up from germline, CDR1 is MGHRA and CDR2 is YSYEKL. The CDR3 contains 15 residues.

This chain uses TRBV7-9 with TRBJ1-2, with 7 bases that match TRBD1. CDR1 is SEHNR, CDR2 FQNEAQ, per germline (reference sequence). V gave up 0 bases and J gave up 6 bases; unmatched junction bases: 7. The length of the CDR3 is 15 residues. The CDR3 coding sequence is TGTGCCAGCAGCTTAGCAGGGGGCGATATGGATGGCTACACCTTC. It codes for CASSLAGGDMDGYTF.

The V call is TRBV18, the J call TRBJ1-6, with 12 bases fitting TRBD1. Germline V gene lookup returns CDR1 KGHSH and CDR2 LQKENI. The CDR3 extends over 15 amino acids. Trimming removed 4 bases from V and 6 bases from J; junction bases left unmatched: 1. In nucleotides, the CDR3 is TGTGCCAGCTCACTGGGACAGGGGGCTAATTCACCCCTCCACTTT. Translating gives CASSLGQGANSPLHF.